The entry below gives a single T cell receptor beta chain sequence along with its context. Its antigen remains unknown. Germline CDR1 SGHAT, CDR2 FQDESV (reference sequence). Between the trimmed V and J ends, which lost 1 base and 2 bases, there was a span of 28 bases. This CDR3 region has 21 residues. No cell sorting was done before RNA was extracted from the tissue. The sample is drawn from a study of tumor and adjacent non-tumor tissue in lung cancer. The study, taken as a whole, reports: Higher tumor TCR diversity was associated with shorter survival.

TCRbeta libraries were built with three rounds of nested PCR, modified from ARM-PCR. MiXCR was run by TCRdb on the multiplex PCR reads, yielding one entry per CDR3 protein. There are some 100,000 distinct CDR3 sequences in the sample; approximately 71% occur only once, and 37% lies in the top ten. This TCR derives from a woman aged 60 to 75 with non-small cell lung cancer. The sample taken for sequencing was lung tumor tissue. V and J are TRBV11-1 and TRBJ2-3; a weak D match, TRBD2 (6 bases). CDR3 amino acids: CASSLESRLAWGPIITDTQYF. CDR3 coding DNA: TGTGCCAGCAGCTTAGAATCGAGGCTAGCGTGGGGCCCAATTATCACAGATACGCAGTATTTT. The entire variable domain, with the rest obtained from reference TRBV11-1 and TRBJ2-3, is as follows: EAEVAQSPRYKITEKSQAVAFWCDPISGHATLYWYRQILGQGPELLVQFQDESVVDDSQLPKDRFSAERLKGVDSTLKIQPAELGDSAMYLCASSLESRLAWGPIITDTQYFGPGTRLTVL.